This T cell receptor (beta chain) is from a study of memory CD4+ T cells and cytomegalovirus serostatus. Study in general: This sample comes from healthy Belgian adults, 9 CMV seropositive, some 22 seronegative. Overall study findings and caveats: CD4+ memory repertoires contained about two fifths of the roughly 160 reported CMV TCRbeta sequences.

Comment on this clone: Its antigen is unknown.

Single viable CD3+CD4+CD8-CD45RO+ cells were sorted as the memory CD4+ T cells. After thawing, CD4+ T cells were positively selected. This CDR3 has 16 residues. Losses at the gene ends were 0 bases for V and 5 bases for J; bases not matched to a gene: 6. From germline, CDR1 is LGHNA and CDR2 YNFKEQ. Generated by immunoSEQ multiplex PCR, the TCRdb table keeps only in-frame clones and is missing some. Among about 61,000 clones, 82% were seen once, and the ten largest hold around 0.9%. The clonotype comes from an adult in good health and CMV-seronegative. What was sequenced was memory CD4+ T cells from blood. The rearrangement links TRBV4-2 to TRBJ1-3; 8 bases fit TRBD1. CDR3 nucleotides: TGTGCCAGCAGCCAAGAAGGCGGACAGGGACGAAACACCATATATTTT. Encoded protein: CASSQEGGQGRNTIYF.